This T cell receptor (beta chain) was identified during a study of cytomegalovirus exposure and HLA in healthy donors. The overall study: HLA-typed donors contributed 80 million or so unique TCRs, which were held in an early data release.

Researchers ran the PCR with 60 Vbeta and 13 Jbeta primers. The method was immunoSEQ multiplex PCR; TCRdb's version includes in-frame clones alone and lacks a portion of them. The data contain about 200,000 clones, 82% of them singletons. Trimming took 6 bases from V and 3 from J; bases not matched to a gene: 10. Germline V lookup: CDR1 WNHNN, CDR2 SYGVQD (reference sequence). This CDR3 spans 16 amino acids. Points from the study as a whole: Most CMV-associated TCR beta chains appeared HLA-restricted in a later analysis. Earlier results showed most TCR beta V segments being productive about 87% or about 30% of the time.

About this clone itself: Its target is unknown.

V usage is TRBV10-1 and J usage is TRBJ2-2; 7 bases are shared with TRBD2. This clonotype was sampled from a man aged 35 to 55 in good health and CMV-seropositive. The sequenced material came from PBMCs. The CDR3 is CASSPFAGVDTGELFF. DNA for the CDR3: TGCGCCAGCAGCCCGTTTGCGGGAGTGGACACCGGGGAGCTGTTTTTT.